The TCR beta chain described here comes from a study of PD-1 blockade in classical Hodgkin lymphoma. The study's findings and limits: The repertoire differences lack a defined cause, possibly disease activity or prior therapy. In CD4+ cells, TCR diversity went up significantly by C4D1, but in CD8+ cells it did not. Newly diagnosed patients reportedly had lower baseline TCR diversity than healthy donors.

The CDR3 loop spans 16 amino acids. In germline, CDR1 is SEHNR, CDR2 FQNEAQ (reference sequence). With 5 bases clipped from V and 0 bases from J, the junction kept 8 bases outside the gene matches. Sequencing was performed with immunoSEQ multiplex PCR; in TCRdb, only in-frame clones are kept and a portion is missing. The table shows 90,000 to 100,000 clones, with roughly 90% occurring only once. Relapses following autologous stem cell transplantation were seen in all patients, with brentuximab vedotin exposure varying. Best overall response was complete response, partial response or progressive disease in these relapsed/refractory classical Hodgkin lymphoma patients. To note about this clone: Its specificity is not known.

This sequence joins TRBV7-9 and TRBJ1-2, with 8 bases aligning to TRBD1. The input for sequencing was peripheral blood mononuclear cells (PBMCs), taken at baseline. The TCR originated in a human donor with classical Hodgkin lymphoma. DNA for the CDR3: TGTGCCAGCAGCCGCACCGACAGGGGTGCTAACTATGGCTACACCTTC. This encodes CASSRTDRGANYGYTF. The full variable domain, completed using reference TRBV7-9 and TRBJ1-2, is DTGVSQNPRHKITKRGQNVTFRCDPISEHNRLYWYRQTLGQGPEFLTYFQNEAQLEKSRLLSDRFSAERPKGSFSTLEIQRTEQGDSAMYLCASSRTDRGANYGYTFGSGTRLTVV.